One and the same sample provided the 12 T cell receptor beta chains below, sequenced in a study of blood T cell repertoires in COVID-19. Generated by immunoSEQ multiplex PCR, the TCRdb table keeps only in-frame clones and is missing some. The data show over 250,000 clones, about 80% seen once. The sample taken for sequencing was peripheral blood. All receptors derive from a woman of 80 years or more with acute or convalescent COVID-19.

At least ten counts were recorded for this clone. The rearrangement links TRBV6-2 or TRBV6-3 to TRBJ2-2, with 10 positions matching TRBD1. The CDR3 has 16 amino acids. V was pared by 6 bases and J by 5 bases, with 9 bases of the junction left unmatched. Germline V gives CDR1 MNHEY, CDR2 SVGEGT. CDR3 nucleotide sequence: TGTGCCAGCAGCCCCTGGGACAGGGGTAAGACCGGGGAGCTGTTTTTT. This encodes CASSPWDRGKTGELFF.

This chain joins TRBV6-6 and TRBJ1-5; the D gene is possibly TRBD1 (6 bases). The germline CDR1 and CDR2 sequences are MNHNY and SVGAGI (reference sequence). CDR3 size: 15 residues. The germline V and J ends were trimmed by 2 bases and 5 bases, with 13 bases remaining between them. The CDR3, as DNA: TGTGCCAGCAGTTACCCTGGGGGCGGCTATCAGCCCCAGCATTTT. Residues: CASSYPGGGYQPQHF.

J is TRBJ2-4 and V is TRBV5-4; 9 positions agree with TRBD2. Trimming at V came to 3 bases and at J to 5 bases, leaving 6 bases not matched to a gene. The CDR3 totals 15 residues. Germline values: CDR1 SGHNT, CDR2 YYREEE (reference sequence). In nucleotides, the CDR3 is TGTGCCAGCAGCTCCAAGCGGGGGGTCCAAAACATTCAGTACTTC. Amino acids: CASSSKRGVQNIQYF.

CDR3 DNA: TGTGCCAGCAGTCAGGGGCTGGAGGACTATGGCTACACCTTC. Translation gives CASSQGLEDYGYTF. The chain joins TRBV2 to TRBJ1-2; a possible D gene is TRBD1 (6 bases). This CDR3 has 14 residues. V was trimmed by 5 bases and J by 3 bases, leaving 13 bases between them. Germline CDR1 is SNHLY and CDR2 is FYNNEI.

This rearrangement joins TRBV9 to TRBJ2-3; D is ambiguous. CDR1 is SGDLS, CDR2 YYNGEE, per germline. The CDR3 spans 14 residues. The V end lost 0 bases, the J end lost 2 bases, and 7 bases lay between the germline ends. CDR3 protein: CASSVGTVTDTQYF. CDR3 bases: TGTGCCAGCAGCGTAGGTACTGTCACAGATACGCAGTATTTT.

The chain employs TRBV5-1 and TRBJ1-2; TRBD1 is a possible D gene (5 bases). V was trimmed by 2 bases and J by 3 bases, leaving 8 bases between them. Per germline, CDR1 SGHRS and CDR2 YFSETQ. CDR3 size: 13 residues. This CDR3 reads CASSFGGDYGYTF. The CDR3 bases are TGCGCCAGCAGCTTTGGAGGGGACTATGGCTACACCTTC.

The J gene is TRBJ2-7, the V gene TRBV6-5; maybe TRBD1 (5 bases). Per the germline V gene, CDR1 is MNHEY and CDR2 is SVGAGI. The CDR3 loop spans 14 amino acids. Trimming cost V 2 bases and J 0 bases, with 8 bases left between them. For the CDR3, the DNA is TGTGCCAGCAGTTACGGGGCTACCTCCTACGAGCAGTACTTC. It encodes CASSYGATSYEQYF.

This clone was seen just once. The chain recombines TRBV11-3 with TRBJ2-1; 8 bases align to TRBD2. The trim removed 1 base at V and 3 bases at J, leaving 11 bases unmatched. This CDR3 contains 18 residues. Per the germline V gene, CDR1 is SGHNT and CDR2 is YENEEA. In DNA, the CDR3 is TGTGCCAGCAGCTTAGGAAGCGGGGGTGCCTTGAGCTACAATGAGCAGTTCTTC. Amino acid sequence: CASSLGSGGALSYNEQFF.

The CDR3 reads CATSDAGTGWNEQFF. The CDR3 DNA reads TGTGCCACCAGTGATGCCGGGACAGGGTGGAATGAGCAGTTCTTC. The chain has TRBV24-1 and TRBJ2-1, with 9 bases fitting TRBD1. CDR1 is KGHDR, CDR2 SFDVKD, per germline. Unmatched junction bases numbered 6, after V lost 3 bases and J lost 7 bases. This CDR3 contains 15 residues.

The rearrangement uses TRBV5-8 and TRBJ1-2, with 7 bases that match TRBD1. V was pared by 4 bases and J by 4 bases, with 4 bases of the junction left unmatched. CDR1 is SGHTS, CDR2 YDEGEE, per germline. The CDR3 covers 13 residues. CDR3 DNA sequence: TGTGCCAGCAGCCGACAGGGAGGCTATGGCTACACCTTC. It specifies CASSRQGGYGYTF.

This clone was found once. CDR3 in amino acids: CASSLAHSYEQYF. The CDR3 bases are TGCGCCAGCAGCTTGGCCCACTCCTACGAGCAGTACTTC. The rearrangement uses TRBV5-1 and TRBJ2-7; D unclear. The CDR3 totals 13 residues. CDR1 SGHRS and CDR2 YFSETQ come from the germline V gene. The V end was cut by 0 bases, the J end by 0 bases, with 4 bases between. The full variable domain, completed using reference TRBV5-1 and TRBJ2-7, is KAGVTQTPRYLIKTRGQQVTLSCSPISGHRSVSWYQQTPGQGLQFLFEYFSETQRNKGNFPGRFSGRQFSNSRSEMNVSTLELGDSALYLCASSLAHSYEQYFGPGTRLTVT.

This clone was observed once. The chain carries TRBV5-1 and TRBJ2-1; D is undetermined. The V end lost 4 bases, the J end lost 5 bases, and 16 bases lay between the germline ends. Germline lookup yields CDR1 SGHRS and CDR2 YFSETQ. This CDR3 is built from 15 residues. The CDR3 sequence is CASSPLTMTHNEQFF. The CDR3, as DNA: TGCGCCAGCAGCCCCCTGACGATGACACACAATGAGCAGTTCTTC.